Each of the 5 T cell receptor beta chains below was sequenced from the same sample in a study of blood T cell repertoires in COVID-19. Assay used: immunoSEQ multiplex PCR; TCRdb lists only in-frame clones, some missing. Among fewer than 80,000 clones, roughly 75% were seen once, and the ten largest hold 12% to 15%. The sample was peripheral blood. The source of these receptors is a man aged 60 to 75 with COVID-19, enrolled during active disease.

The chain joins TRBV7-9 to TRBJ1-1; D remains unclear. The CDR3 loop spans 14 amino acids. Germline-derived CDR1 and CDR2 are SEHNR and FQNEAQ (reference sequence). V lost 2 bases to trimming and J lost 6 bases, with 13 bases between them. CDR3 nucleotide sequence: TGTGCCAGCAGCTTACAGGCTTGGGTTCCTGAAGCTTTCTTT. As protein: CASSLQAWVPEAFF. Full variable domain (remainder filled in from reference TRBV7-9 and TRBJ1-1): DTGVSQNPRHKITKRGQNVTFRCDPISEHNRLYWYRQTLGQGPEFLTYFQNEAQLEKSRLLSDRFSAERPKGSFSTLEIQRTEQGDSAMYLCASSLQAWVPEAFFGQGTRLTVV.

The chain joins TRBV18 to TRBJ2-7; 9 positions match TRBD1. The CDR3 sequence is 12 residues long. From germline, CDR1 is KGHSH and CDR2 LQKENI. V was clipped by 5 bases and J by 7 bases; unmatched bases: 3. This CDR3 is CASSGTGWEQYF. Here the CDR3 DNA reads TGTGCCAGCTCAGGGACAGGGTGGGAGCAGTACTTC.

The CDR3 sequence: CASSSEGQKSYEQYF. CDR3 nucleotide sequence: TGTGCCAGCAGCTCTGAGGGACAAAAGTCCTACGAGCAGTACTTC. The chain recombines TRBV5-4 with TRBJ2-7, with D perhaps TRBD1 (6 bases). CDR3 size: 15 residues. Trimming took off 3 bases at V and 1 base at J, with 14 bases between the two ends. In germline, CDR1 is SGHNT, CDR2 YYREEE (reference sequence).

This chain connects TRBV5-6 to TRBJ1-6; 9 bases agree with TRBD1. CDR3 length: 16 residues. Germline CDR1 reads SGHDT; CDR2 reads YYEEEE. With 3 bases clipped from V and 4 bases from J, the junction kept 5 bases outside the gene matches. The CDR3, as DNA: TGTGCCAGCAGCTACGGACAGGGGTTTTATAATTCACCCCTCCACTTT. This codes for CASSYGQGFYNSPLHF.

The rearrangement links TRBV3-1 (or the pseudogene TRBV3-2) to TRBJ1-6; TRBD1 might be the D (6 bases). This CDR3 contains 16 residues. Germline CDR1 and CDR2: LGHDT and YNNKEL (reference sequence). V shed 1 base and J shed 6 bases, with 13 bases lying between them. The CDR3 nucleotides are TGTGCCAGCAGCCAAGGAGGGGGTCGGAGTAATTCACCCCTCCACTTT. It yields the protein CASSQGGGRSNSPLHF.